Each of the 15 T cell receptor beta chains below was sequenced from the same sample in a study of cytomegalovirus exposure and HLA in healthy donors. The PCR ran on 60 Vbeta and 13 Jbeta primers. Method: immunoSEQ multiplex PCR; TCRdb's copy keeps in-frame clones and lacks some. The repertoire has 170,000 or so clones, around 78% of them found once; the top ten carry about 2.9%. The sequenced sample was PBMCs. These receptors were collected from a woman in her forties or fifties in good health and CMV-seropositive.

The V and J genes are TRBV4-3 and TRBJ2-7, with TRBD1 matching 9 bases. The CDR3 is 14 amino acids. V dropped 4 bases and J dropped 6; count of bases not matched to a gene: 7. From germline, CDR1 is LGHNA and CDR2 YSLEER. This chain's CDR3 is CASSPRHRGLEQYF. The DNA of the CDR3 is TGCGCCAGCAGCCCGAGGCACAGGGGGCTCGAGCAGTACTTC.

The V gene is TRBV7-2, the J gene TRBJ1-1; no clear D gene. Per the germline V gene, CDR1 is SGHTA and CDR2 is FQGNSA. This CDR3 spans 14 amino acids. V lost 5 bases and J lost 5, with 15 bases in between. This CDR3 is CASSGRLTVTEAFF. For the CDR3, the DNA is TGTGCCAGCAGCGGTCGACTAACAGTTACTGAAGCTTTCTTT.

The V gene is TRBV27, the J gene TRBJ2-5; tentative D call: TRBD1 (6 bases). The CDR3 runs 14 residues. Trimming removed 6 bases from V and 2 bases from J, with 13 bases in between. Germline values: CDR1 MNHEY, CDR2 SMNVEV (reference sequence). The CDR3 sequence: CASRAFQGQETQYF. CDR3 coding DNA: TGTGCCAGCAGAGCCTTCCAGGGGCAAGAGACCCAGTACTTC.

The V and J genes are TRBV4-3 and TRBJ2-5; 12 bases are shared with TRBD2. This CDR3 contains 21 residues. V trimming: 0 bases; J trimming: 0 bases; junction bases outside the gene matches: 14. Germline lookup yields CDR1 LGHNA and CDR2 YSLEER. CDR3 loop: CASSQDASGPSGRGYQETQYF. The CDR3 region has the DNA TGCGCCAGCAGCCAAGACGCTAGTGGGCCTAGCGGGAGGGGGTACCAAGAGACCCAGTACTTC.

V gene TRBV7-9 combines with J gene TRBJ1-1; D may be TRBD1 (5 bases). The CDR3 has 15 amino acids. Between the trimmed V and J ends, which lost 0 bases and 4 bases, there was a span of 12 bases. The V gene's germline CDR1 is SEHNR and CDR2 FQNEAQ (reference sequence). CDR3 amino acids: CASSLAGGEGTEAFF. The CDR3 region has the DNA TGTGCCAGCAGCTTAGCAGGAGGGGAAGGCACTGAAGCTTTCTTT.

CDR3 DNA: TGTGCCAGCAGCGCTGGACTAGCGGGGAACAATGAGCAGTTCTTC. Translation: CASSAGLAGNNEQFF. This chain links TRBV11-3 with TRBJ2-1, with TRBD2 identical over 12 bases. Germline V gives CDR1 SGHNT, CDR2 YENEEA. The CDR3 has 15 residues. The J segment lost 5 bases and the V segment lost 5 bases, leaving 4 bases of the junction unmatched.

This chain connects TRBV5-6 to TRBJ2-2; D remains ambiguous. Germline V gives CDR1 SGHDT, CDR2 YYEEEE. V lost 0 bases and J lost 1, with 10 bases in between. There are 16 residues in the CDR3. The CDR3 region is CASSLARLENTGELFF. The CDR3, as DNA: TGTGCCAGCAGCTTGGCCCGACTGGAGAACACCGGGGAGCTGTTTTTT.

Of note for this clone: A junction boundary mismatches the germline segment, possibly from a read error. The rearrangement links TRBV10-3 to TRBJ2-6; possibly TRBD1 for D (6 bases). This CDR3 contains 18 residues. CDR1 and CDR2 from the germline V gene are ENHRY and SYGVKD. The CDR3 nucleotides are TGTGCCATCAGTGTTCCACAGGGTGACTCCTCTGGGGCCAACGGCCTGACTTTC. This encodes CAISVPQGDSSGANGLTF.

CDR3 amino acids: CASSLSSGGNEQYF. The CDR3 bases are TGCGCCAGCAGCTTGAGTTCAGGGGGCAACGAGCAGTACTTC. This chain connects TRBV5-1 to TRBJ2-5; 8 bases align to TRBD1. The DNA end is more similar to TRBJ2-7, so the J call may be wrong. CDR1 is SGHRS and CDR2 is YFSETQ in the germline V gene. The CDR3 loop spans 14 amino acids.

The V gene is TRBV12-2, the J gene TRBJ2-1; no DNA check was done on the table's D call, TRBD2. TRBV12-2 represents a pseudogene. CDR3 length: 16 residues. CDR3 coding DNA: TGTGCAAGTCGCCGCACCCGGACTAGCGGGGGGAATGAGCAGTTCTTC. As protein: CASRRTRTSGGNEQFF.

Note on this clone: An end of the junction differs from the germline gene, which may be a read error. The CDR3 DNA is TGTGCCAGCAGCCTGGACAGTTTTGGAGGGGCTGGGGCCAACGGCCTGACTTTC. It translates to CASSLDSFGGAGANGLTF. The chain joins TRBV5-6 to TRBJ2-6; D tentatively reads TRBD1 or TRBD2 (6 bases each). The CDR3 spans 18 residues. CDR1 is SGHDT and CDR2 is YYEEEE in the germline V gene.

V usage is TRBV28 and J usage is TRBJ1-2; D remains ambiguous. The V end was cut by 2 bases, the J end by 0 bases, with 16 bases between. The CDR3 is made up of 17 amino acids. Germline V lookup: CDR1 MDHEN, CDR2 SYDVKM. The CDR3 here is CASSLPPAGASNYGYTF. The CDR3 DNA follows: TGTGCCAGCAGTTTACCCCCCGCGGGCGCCTCTAACTATGGCTACACCTTC.

The chain carries TRBV11-2 and TRBJ2-1; the match to TRBD2 covers 7 bases. This CDR3 region has 15 residues. V lost 4 bases to trimming and J lost 10 bases; unmatched junction nucleotides: 13. Germline V gives CDR1 SGHAT, CDR2 FQNNGV. CDR3 in DNA: TGTGCCAGCAGCTCTTTGGGGGGAGGGCCGGGGGAGCAGTTCTTC. As protein: CASSSLGGGPGEQFF.

The V and J genes are TRBV6-5 and TRBJ2-2; 7 positions agree with TRBD1. CDR1 MNHEY and CDR2 SVGAGI come from the germline V gene. This CDR3 region has 15 residues. After removal of 3 bases from V and 6 bases from J, the junction contained 7 bases not matched to a gene. CDR3 in amino acids: CASSYRGHQAGELFF. Written as DNA, the CDR3 is TGTGCCAGCAGTTATAGGGGGCATCAGGCCGGGGAGCTGTTTTTT.

This sequence joins TRBV7-9 and TRBJ2-2; D is uncertain. The CDR3 covers 15 residues. Trimming took off 1 base at V and 0 bases at J, with 6 bases between the two ends. The germline V gene has CDR1 SEHNR and CDR2 FQNEAQ (reference sequence). Written as DNA, the CDR3 is TGTGCCAGCAGCTTAGAAGCTTCGAACACCGGGGAGCTGTTTTTT. Its protein product is CASSLEASNTGELFF.